Below, 30 T cell receptor beta chains from the same sample are listed, as sequenced in a study of blood T cell repertoires in COVID-19. Assay used: immunoSEQ multiplex PCR; TCRdb lists only in-frame clones, some missing. Of almost 300,000 clones listed, about 87% are singletons. Sequences were obtained from peripheral blood. The receptor set was obtained from a man aged 65 to 85 with acute or convalescent COVID-19.

The chain combines TRBV5-5 with TRBJ2-2, with a tentative D call TRBD1 (6 bases). Germline V gene sequence: CDR1 SGHKS, CDR2 YYEKEE (reference sequence). The CDR3 runs to 15 residues. The V gene lost 1 base and the J gene lost 6 bases, with 13 bases spanning the gap. The CDR3 region is CASSLRQGLSGELFF. The DNA for the CDR3 is TGTGCCAGCAGCTTGCGGCAGGGGTTATCCGGGGAGCTGTTTTTT.

This clone was counted between two and nine times. The rearrangement joins TRBV4-3 to TRBJ2-7, with a possible D match to TRBD1 (6 bases). The CDR3 runs to 16 residues. Germline lookup yields CDR1 LGHNA and CDR2 YSLEER. V was trimmed by 1 base and J by 4 bases, leaving 17 bases between them. Here the CDR3 reads CASSQGTGQLIYEQYF. The CDR3 DNA is TGCGCCAGCAGCCAAGGCACCGGACAGTTAATTTACGAGCAGTACTTC.

The J gene is TRBJ2-7, the V gene TRBV9; D is unresolved. Trimming removed 0 bases from V and 4 bases from J, with 14 bases in between. This CDR3 has 15 amino acids. From germline, CDR1 is SGDLS and CDR2 YYNGEE. The chain's CDR3 is CASSVGLSPEYEQYF. The CDR3 DNA reads as TGTGCCAGCAGCGTAGGATTGAGCCCGGAGTACGAGCAGTACTTC.

The chain couples TRBV29-1 to TRBJ2-7; TRBD2 might be the D (5 bases). V was shortened by 0 bases and J by 2 bases, with 8 bases between the two germline ends. This CDR3 region has 13 residues. Germline-derived CDR1 and CDR2 are SQVTM and ANQGSEA. The CDR3 is CSVEEDFTYEQYF. In DNA form, the CDR3 reads TGCAGCGTTGAAGAGGACTTTACCTACGAGCAGTACTTC.

The count of this clone is one. The rearrangement uses TRBV2 and TRBJ2-5; weak D call: TRBD2 (5 bases). V was pared by 7 bases and J by 4 bases, with 16 bases between. This CDR3 is 14 amino acids long. Germline V gene sequence: CDR1 SNHLY, CDR2 FYNNEI. The CDR3 reads CASTITRAGETQYF. The CDR3 DNA sequence: TGTGCCAGCACCATAACTAGGGCGGGAGAGACCCAGTACTTC. The full variable domain, with the rest looked up from reference TRBV2 and TRBJ2-5, is EPEVTQTPSHQVTQMGQEVILRCVPISNHLYFYWYRQILGQKVEFLVSFYNNEISEKSEIFDDQFSVERPDGSNFTLKIRSTKLEDSAMYFCASTITRAGETQYFGPGTRLLVL.

The chain combines TRBV27 with TRBJ2-7; D is uncertain. Trimming removed 5 bases from V and 0 bases from J, with 8 bases in between. Germline V gene lookup returns CDR1 MNHEY and CDR2 SMNVEV (reference sequence). CDR3 length: 13 amino acids. The CDR3 DNA is TGTGCCAGCAGTCTTCGTCCCTCCTACGAGCAGTACTTC. This translates into CASSLRPSYEQYF.

This rearrangement joins TRBV9 to TRBJ2-2; the match to TRBD1 covers 9 bases. Trimming cost V 4 bases and J 6 bases; bases outside gene matches: 7. The CDR3 covers 15 residues. Germline V lookup: CDR1 SGDLS, CDR2 YYNGEE. CDR3 sequence (DNA): TGTGCCAGCAGCCGCCGACAGGGGGGGTCCGGGGAGCTGTTTTTT. Protein product: CASSRRQGGSGELFF. Together with reference TRBV9 and TRBJ2-2, the CDR3 gives the full variable domain: DSGVTQTPKHLITATGQRVTLRCSPRSGDLSVYWYQQSLDQGLQFLIQYYNGEERAKGNILERFSAQQFPDLHSELNLSSLELGDSALYFCASSRRQGGSGELFFGEGSRLTVL.

The rearrangement joins TRBV30 to TRBJ1-4; 7 bases line up with TRBD1. V trimming: 1 base; J trimming: 7 bases; junction bases outside the gene matches: 6. CDR3 size: 14 residues. The germline V gene has CDR1 GTSNPN and CDR2 SVGIG (reference sequence). This chain's CDR3 is CAWSADRASEKLFF. The CDR3 region has the DNA TGTGCCTGGAGTGCCGACAGGGCGAGTGAAAAACTGTTTTTT. The full variable domain, its missing parts supplied by reference TRBV30 and TRBJ1-4, is SQTIHQWPATLVQPVGSPLSLECTVEGTSNPNLYWYRQAAGRGLQLLFYSVGIGQISSEVPQNLSASRPQDRQFILSSKKLLLSDSGFYLCAWSADRASEKLFFGSGTQLSVL.

This clone appeared once. V usage is TRBV5-5 and J usage is TRBJ1-4; 8 bases are shared with TRBD1. Germline V gives CDR1 SGHKS, CDR2 YYEKEE (reference sequence). This CDR3 comprises 14 residues. V was clipped by 2 bases and J by 6 bases; unmatched bases: 3. The CDR3 sequence is CASSFSQGDEKLFF. Written as DNA, the CDR3 is TGTGCCAGCAGCTTCTCACAGGGGGATGAAAAACTGTTTTTT.

The chain links TRBV28 to TRBJ1-6; TRBD1 aligns across 8 bases. Germline V gene data show CDR1 as MDHEN and CDR2 as SYDVKM. The trim removed 8 bases at V and 10 bases at J, leaving 4 bases unmatched. The CDR3 consists of 12 residues. CDR3 amino acids: CASGQGRSPLHF. CDR3 bases: TGTGCCAGCGGACAGGGAAGGTCACCCCTCCACTTT.

The J gene is TRBJ2-3, the V gene TRBV28, with 8 bases that match TRBD2. The CDR3 length is 15 residues. The trim removed 4 bases at V and 6 bases at J, leaving 9 bases unmatched. Germline V gene data show CDR1 as MDHEN and CDR2 as SYDVKM. The chain's CDR3 is CASSSTGLGGDTQYF. DNA for the CDR3: TGTGCCAGCAGTTCCACGGGACTAGGCGGCGATACGCAGTATTTT.

The rearrangement uses TRBV6-6 and TRBJ2-3; D is perhaps TRBD2 (6 bases). CDR3 length: 12 residues. In germline, CDR1 is MNHNY, CDR2 SVGAGI (reference sequence). The CDR3: CVASPGADTQYF. The CDR3 DNA is TGTGTCGCCTCGCCGGGGGCAGATACGCAGTATTTT.

This clone appeared a single time. The rearrangement uses TRBV6-2 or TRBV6-3 and TRBJ1-5; D gene ambiguous. Trimming shortened V by 0 bases and J by 5 bases, and 5 bases separated the two germline ends. The CDR3 runs to 13 residues. Germline CDR1 and CDR2: MNHEY and SVGEGT. The CDR3 loop reads CASSYSEDQPQHF. In DNA, the CDR3 is TGTGCCAGCAGTTACTCAGAGGATCAGCCCCAGCATTTT.

This clone was observed once. The chain recombines TRBV7-2 with TRBJ2-3, with 9 positions matching TRBD2. V lost 3 bases and J lost 8; bases outside the gene matches: 12. From germline, CDR1 is SGHTA and CDR2 FQGNSA. CDR3 length equals 16 residues. CDR3 coding DNA: TGTGCCAGCAGCTTGAGCGGGGGGCCCTTTGGTACTACGCAGTATTTT. This translates into CASSLSGGPFGTTQYF.

The chain carries TRBV9 and TRBJ2-2, with D unresolved. The V end was cut by 0 bases, the J end by 6 bases, with 6 bases between. Germline V gives CDR1 SGDLS, CDR2 YYNGEE. CDR3 size: 13 residues. This CDR3 is CASSVESAGELFF. CDR3 in DNA: TGTGCCAGCAGCGTAGAAAGCGCCGGGGAGCTGTTTTTT. Full variable domain (remainder filled in from reference TRBV9 and TRBJ2-2): DSGVTQTPKHLITATGQRVTLRCSPRSGDLSVYWYQQSLDQGLQFLIQYYNGEERAKGNILERFSAQQFPDLHSELNLSSLELGDSALYFCASSVESAGELFFGEGSRLTVL.

The V gene is TRBV9, the J gene TRBJ2-1; TRBD2 agrees at 16 bases. The CDR3 runs to 16 residues. Unmatched junction bases numbered 4, after V lost 0 bases and J lost 10 bases. The germline gives CDR1 SGDLS, CDR2 YYNGEE. The CDR3 is CASSVEGLAGGREQFF. Written as DNA, the CDR3 is TGTGCCAGCAGCGTAGAGGGACTAGCGGGGGGGCGGGAGCAGTTCTTC. Full variable domain (missing parts from reference TRBV9 and TRBJ2-1): DSGVTQTPKHLITATGQRVTLRCSPRSGDLSVYWYQQSLDQGLQFLIQYYNGEERAKGNILERFSAQQFPDLHSELNLSSLELGDSALYFCASSVEGLAGGREQFFGPGTRLTVL.

The chain has TRBV18 and TRBJ2-5; 9 bases line up with TRBD1. V lost 6 bases and J lost 5; bases outside the gene matches: 7. CDR3 length equals 14 residues. CDR1 KGHSH and CDR2 LQKENI come from the germline V gene. CDR3 loop: CASSPNRGPETQYF. The CDR3 DNA reads TGTGCCAGCTCCCCCAACAGGGGGCCCGAGACCCAGTACTTC.

The chain couples TRBV7-9 to TRBJ1-2; TRBD1 matches 11 bases. CDR3 size: 16 residues. Germline CDR1 reads SEHNR; CDR2 reads FQNEAQ (reference sequence). Trimming cost V 5 bases and J 4 bases; bases outside gene matches: 9. The CDR3 DNA sequence: TGTGCCAGCAGCCCTTACTCCGGGACAGGGGGCTATGGCTACACCTTC. This gives the protein CASSPYSGTGGYGYTF.

The V gene is TRBV9, the J gene TRBJ2-3; 9 bases agree with TRBD1. Germline values: CDR1 SGDLS, CDR2 YYNGEE. This CDR3 region has 16 residues. Trimming removed 0 bases from V and 5 bases from J; junction bases left unmatched: 7. The CDR3 sequence is CASSVAGGQGEDTQYF. The CDR3 bases are TGTGCCAGCAGCGTAGCTGGGGGACAGGGAGAAGATACGCAGTATTTT.

Remarks on this clone: At one end, the junction sequence differs from germline, possibly due to a read error. The V call is TRBV7-9, the J call TRBJ2-5, with 7 positions matching TRBD2. CDR1 and CDR2 (germline): SEHNR, FQNEAQ (reference sequence). The CDR3 runs 13 residues. As DNA, the CDR3 is TGTGTCAGCAGCCCGACTAGCCTCGAGACCCAGTACTTC. Its translation: CVSSPTSLETQYF.

The chain couples TRBV5-4 to TRBJ2-7; TRBD2 agrees at 10 bases. The CDR3 contains 15 residues. Germline V lookup: CDR1 SGHNT, CDR2 YYREEE (reference sequence). V was pared by 4 bases and J by 1 base, with 5 bases of the junction left unmatched. This CDR3 reads CASSNSGGSSYEQYF. The CDR3 nucleotides are TGTGCCAGCAGCAATAGCGGGGGGTCGTCCTACGAGCAGTACTTC.

V and J are TRBV5-1 and TRBJ1-1; perhaps TRBD1 as D (5 bases). Germline V gives CDR1 SGHRS, CDR2 YFSETQ. The CDR3 contains 15 residues. V was shortened by 4 bases and J by 7 bases, with 20 bases between the two germline ends. The CDR3 here is CASSPGVVGVGEAFF. In nucleotides, the CDR3 is TGCGCCAGCAGCCCGGGGGTAGTGGGGGTCGGTGAAGCTTTCTTT.

This clone is a singleton in its sample. J is TRBJ2-7 and V is TRBV5-1, with D perhaps matching TRBD1 (5 bases). The CDR3 covers 14 residues. Germline V gene sequence: CDR1 SGHRS, CDR2 YFSETQ. The V end lost 0 bases, the J end lost 0 bases, and 7 bases lay between the germline ends. This CDR3 reads CASSLGQSSYEQYF. The CDR3 DNA reads TGCGCCAGCAGCTTGGGACAGTCCTCCTACGAGCAGTACTTC.

The V and J genes are TRBV2 and TRBJ1-1; no definite D call. CDR1 is SNHLY and CDR2 is FYNNEI in the germline V gene. Trimming pared 8 bases from V and 6 bases from J, leaving 16 bases between. This CDR3 has 13 amino acids. CDR3 residues: CASVMRDIPEAFF. The DNA of the CDR3 is TGTGCCAGCGTCATGAGGGATATCCCTGAAGCTTTCTTT.

The rearrangement links TRBV5-1 to TRBJ1-4; 9 bases align to TRBD1. CDR3 length: 17 amino acids. Germline CDR1 SGHRS, CDR2 YFSETQ. V shed 4 bases and J 0 bases; nucleotides not matched to a gene: 7. CDR3 DNA sequence: TGCGCCAGCAGCCACGGACAGGGGCGAACAACTAATGAAAAACTGTTTTTT. As protein: CASSHGQGRTTNEKLFF.

This rearrangement joins TRBV9 to TRBJ2-1, with 7 bases aligning to TRBD1. CDR3 length: 15 residues. Unmatched junction bases numbered 4, after V lost 4 bases and J lost 0 bases. Per germline, CDR1 SGDLS and CDR2 YYNGEE. The CDR3: CASSPQGDSYNEQFF. Here the CDR3 DNA reads TGTGCCAGCAGCCCCCAGGGGGACTCCTACAATGAGCAGTTCTTC.

This clone came up once. V usage is TRBV6-5 and J usage is TRBJ1-6; D is possibly TRBD1 (5 bases). The germline V gene encodes CDR1 MNHEY and CDR2 SVGAGI. V was cut by 10 bases and J by 3 bases, with 16 bases left in between. The CDR3 spans 15 residues. CDR3 protein: CATQAGRIYNSPLHF. In nucleotides, the CDR3 is TGTGCCACGCAAGCGGGACGGATCTATAATTCACCCCTCCACTTT.

This chain's CDR3 is CASSLQTGGSYEQYF. In nucleotides, the CDR3 is TGTGCCAGCAGCTTACAAACAGGGGGCAGCTACGAGCAGTACTTC. The chain recombines TRBV7-8 with TRBJ2-7, with 9 nucleotides matching TRBD1. Germline V lookup: CDR1 SGHVS, CDR2 FQNEAQ. The CDR3 is 15 amino acids. With V trimmed by 2 bases and J by 3 bases, 5 bases remained unmatched.

This chain links TRBV12-3 or TRBV12-4 with TRBJ2-5, with D perhaps TRBD1 (6 bases). V lost 2 bases and J 9 bases, leaving 13 bases between the germline ends. The CDR3 covers 13 residues. The CDR3, as DNA: TGTGCCAGCAGTTTAAATCAGGGGTTGCCCCAGTACTTC. Protein product: CASSLNQGLPQYF.

The chain recombines TRBV5-6 with TRBJ1-1, with 7 bases fitting TRBD1. Germline V gene data show CDR1 as SGHDT and CDR2 as YYEEEE. J gave up 4 bases and V 4 bases, and 10 bases lay outside the gene matches. There are 15 residues in the CDR3. CDR3: CASSPTGYLGTEAFF. As DNA, the CDR3 is TGTGCCAGCAGCCCGACAGGGTACTTGGGCACTGAAGCTTTCTTT.